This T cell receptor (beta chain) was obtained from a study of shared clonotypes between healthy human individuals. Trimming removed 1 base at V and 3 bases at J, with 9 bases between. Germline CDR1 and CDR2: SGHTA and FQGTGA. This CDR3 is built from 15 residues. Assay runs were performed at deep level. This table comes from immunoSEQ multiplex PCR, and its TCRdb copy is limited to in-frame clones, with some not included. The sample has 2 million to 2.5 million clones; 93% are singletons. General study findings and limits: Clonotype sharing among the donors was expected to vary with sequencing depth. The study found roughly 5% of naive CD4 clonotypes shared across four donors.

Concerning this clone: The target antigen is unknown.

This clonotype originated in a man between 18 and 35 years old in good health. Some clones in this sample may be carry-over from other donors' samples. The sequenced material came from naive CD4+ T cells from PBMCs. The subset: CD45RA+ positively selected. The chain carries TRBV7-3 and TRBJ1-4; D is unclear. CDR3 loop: CASSLRPAPNEKLFF. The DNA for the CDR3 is TGTGCCAGCAGCTTAAGACCCGCGCCTAATGAAAAACTGTTTTTT.